This T cell receptor (beta chain) was documented in a study of CD8 T cells in ankylosing spondylitis. Overall study findings and caveats: Blood of patients with ankylosing spondylitis appeared to be characterized by a TCR beta motif of several highly homologous variants.

This CDR3 is 12 amino acids long. Germline lookup yields CDR1 DFQATT and CDR2 SNEGSKA (reference sequence). One entry per CDR3 protein, called by TCRdb with MiXCR from the 5' RACE reads. Of 800,000 to 900,000 distinct CDR3 sequences listed, 10% to 15% are singletons. This clonotype was observed a few times. The antigen is undetermined. One end of the junction does not line up with germline, which may come from a read error. This TCR came from a male donor with ankylosing spondylitis. The chain links TRBV20-1 to TRBJ1-2; D is uncertain. Sequencing input: blood, either unsorted or a sorted T cell fraction (not recorded which). Here the CDR3 reads CSAREEGGGYTF. In DNA form, the CDR3 reads TGCAGTGCCAGAGAGGAGGGTGGCGGCTACACCTTC.